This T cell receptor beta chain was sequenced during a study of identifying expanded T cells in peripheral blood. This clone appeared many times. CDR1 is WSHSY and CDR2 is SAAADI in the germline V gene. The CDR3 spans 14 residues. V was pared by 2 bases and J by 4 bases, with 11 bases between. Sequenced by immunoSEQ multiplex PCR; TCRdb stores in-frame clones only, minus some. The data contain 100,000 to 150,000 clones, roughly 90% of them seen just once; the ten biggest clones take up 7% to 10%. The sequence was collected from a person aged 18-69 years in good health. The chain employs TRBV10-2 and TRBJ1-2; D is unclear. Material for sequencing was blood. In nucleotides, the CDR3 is TGCGCCAGCAGTGAGGGTGACGGAGGCTATGGCTACACCTTC. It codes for CASSEGDGGYGYTF.